The 31 T cell receptor beta chains presented below share a single source sample, sequenced in a study of spatial heterogeneity in lung cancer. Time point: sample taken at primary tumor resection. Unsorted samples of tumor, nontumor lung or frozen PBMC had their whole RNA sequenced. MiXCR was run by TCRdb on the 5' RACE reads, yielding one entry per CDR3 protein. Of over 14,000 distinct CDR3 sequences listed, less than 14% were seen once; the top ten hold about 32%. Specimen: PBMCs, collected at surgery. Receptors originate from a female donor with early-stage non-small cell lung cancer.

This clonotype was detected a few times. This sequence joins TRBV9 and TRBJ2-2; D not resolved. Per the germline V gene, CDR1 is SGDLS and CDR2 is YYNGEE. Trimming removed 2 bases at V and 13 bases at J, with 21 bases between. CDR3 length equals 15 residues. The CDR3 DNA reads as TGTGCCAGCAGCGTTACAGACGGCTCCTTTGGGCGGCTGTTTTTT. The encoded protein is CASSVTDGSFGRLFF.

This clonotype was picked up many times. DNA of the CDR3: TGTGGGACAGGGGTCTATGGCTACACCTTC. Translated: CGTGVYGYTF. The chain has TRBV30 and TRBJ1-2; 9 bases are a match to TRBD1. There are 10 residues in the CDR3. The germline V gene has CDR1 GTSNPN and CDR2 SVGIG (reference sequence). The full variable domain, completed using reference TRBV30 and TRBJ1-2, is SQTIHQWPATLVQPVGSPLSLECTVEGTSNPNLYWYRQAAGRGLQLLFYSVGIGQISSEVPQNLSASRPQDRQFILSSKKLLLSDSGFYLCGTGVYGYTFGSGTRLTVV.

This clonotype occurred a few times. The chain employs TRBV12-3 or TRBV12-4 and TRBJ2-2, with D hard to call. This CDR3 spans 13 amino acids. V lost 0 bases, J lost 4 bases, and 3 bases lay in between. The CDR3 here is CASSLASTGELFF. The CDR3 DNA is TGTGCCAGCAGTTTAGCTTCCACCGGGGAGCTGTTTTTT.

In this sample, this clonotype turned up many times. The chain couples TRBV10-3 to TRBJ2-3, with unresolved D. The CDR3 is 17 residues long. Looked up from germline, CDR1 is ENHRY and CDR2 is SYGVKD. The V end lost 0 bases, the J end lost 5 bases, and 18 bases lay between the germline ends. This CDR3 reads CAISESIRVISGDTQYF. DNA of the CDR3: TGTGCCATCAGTGAGTCGATTAGAGTAATTTCCGGAGATACGCAGTATTTT.

About this clonotype itself: A much more abundant neighbour one base away suggests this may be a read error. This chain uses TRBV10-3 with TRBJ2-7, with a tentative D call TRBD2 (7 bases). Germline V lookup: CDR1 ENHRY, CDR2 SYGVKD. The CDR3 covers 14 residues. This CDR3 reads CAISEPGGSYEQHF. The CDR3 nucleotides read TGTGCCATCAGTGAGCCGGGGGGCAGCTACGAGCAGCACTTC.

This clonotype has a count of ten or more. The rearrangement joins TRBV19 to TRBJ2-5, with 7 bases aligning to TRBD1. Germline values: CDR1 LNHDA, CDR2 SQIVND (reference sequence). CDR3 length equals 14 residues. With V trimmed by 4 bases and J by 2 bases, 4 bases remained unmatched. Written as DNA, the CDR3 is TGTGCCAGTAGTACGACGGGACAGCAAGAGACCCAGTACTTC. Its translation is CASSTTGQQETQYF.

The sample holds a few counts of this clonotype. V and J are TRBV29-1 and TRBJ2-1, with D perhaps TRBD2 (6 bases). Trimming took off 6 bases at V and 0 bases at J, with 15 bases between the two ends. This CDR3 has 15 amino acids. Germline CDR1 SQVTM, CDR2 ANQGSEA. CDR3 nucleotide sequence: TGCAGCGTCTCGCCCGGGGGTAGCTCCTACAATGAGCAGTTCTTC. Translating gives CSVSPGGSSYNEQFF.

This clonotype was observed many times. The chain joins TRBV7-9 to TRBJ1-1, with D uncertain. Trimming took 0 bases from V and 0 from J, leaving 2 bases between them. Germline CDR1 SEHNR, CDR2 FQNEAQ (reference sequence). The CDR3 length is 13 residues. The CDR3 is CASSLALNTEAFF. CDR3 coding DNA: TGTGCCAGCAGCTTAGCTTTGAACACTGAAGCTTTCTTT.

The chain joins TRBV10-3 to TRBJ1-4; D possibly corresponds to TRBD1 (6 bases). The ends were cut back, 10 bases at V and 0 bases at J, with 12 bases in the middle. The germline CDR1 and CDR2 sequences are ENHRY and SYGVKD. The CDR3 runs 14 residues. CDR3 region: CATSTGATNEKLFF. The CDR3 coding sequence is TGTGCCACTTCGACAGGAGCAACTAATGAAAAACTGTTTTTT.

This clonotype was found many times. The chain couples TRBV6-5 to TRBJ2-7; 9 bases fit TRBD1. V shed 5 bases, J shed 1 base, and the junction held 6 bases outside the gene matches. This CDR3 region has 15 residues. Germline V CDR1 and CDR2: MNHEY, SVGAGI. Written as DNA, the CDR3 is TGTGCCAGCAGTGAAGCCGGGACAGGGTCCTACGAGCAGTACTTC. It codes for CASSEAGTGSYEQYF.

The table lists this clonotype with many counts. The rearrangement uses TRBV7-2 and TRBJ2-3; D is uncertain. This CDR3 region has 11 residues. The germline V gene has CDR1 SGHTA and CDR2 FQGNSA. V was trimmed by 1 base and J by 9 bases, leaving 5 bases between them. The CDR3 DNA follows: TGTGCCAGCAGCTTAGGGGTGACGCAGTATTTT. The encoded protein is CASSLGVTQYF.

There are many counts of this clonotype. The chain links TRBV20-1 to TRBJ2-4; possible D gene TRBD1, 5 bases. V was clipped by 3 bases and J by 1 base, with 19 bases between them. The germline CDR1 and CDR2 sequences are DFQATT and SNEGSKA (reference sequence). The CDR3 contains 17 residues. DNA of the CDR3: TGCAGTGCTAGGAACAGGCTGTTGGTTGGCGCCAAAAACATTCAGTACTTC. Its protein is CSARNRLLVGAKNIQYF.

Details on this clonotype: This may come from a read error, since a much larger clone is one base off. This chain joins TRBV9 and TRBJ2-7; no firm D call. V shed 0 bases and J shed 3 bases, with 13 bases lying between them. The length of the CDR3 is 15 residues. CDR1 is SGDLS and CDR2 is YYNGEE in the germline V gene. CDR3 nucleotides: TGTGCCAGCAGCGTAGGACACCCGTCCAACTACGAGCAGTACTTC. This translates into CASSVGHPSNYEQYF.

This clonotype has at least ten counts. The V call is TRBV5-5, the J call TRBJ2-1; possibly TRBD1 or TRBD2 for D (5 bases each). The ends were cut back, 3 bases at V and 9 bases at J, with 16 bases in the middle. This CDR3 region has 14 residues. Germline CDR1 SGHKS, CDR2 YYEKEE (reference sequence). Here the CDR3 reads CASSSLYPGTEQFF. Written as DNA, the CDR3 is TGTGCCAGCAGCTCCTTATACCCCGGGACTGAGCAGTTCTTC.

In its sample, this clonotype was seen many times. The chain has TRBV29-1 and TRBJ1-2; D not resolved. Trimming took 7 bases from V and 0 from J, leaving 12 bases between them. The V gene's germline CDR1 is SQVTM and CDR2 ANQGSEA. The CDR3 runs to 13 residues. Written as DNA, the CDR3 is TGCAGCGGAGCCCTGGGGACTAACTATGGCTACACCTTC. Translation: CSGALGTNYGYTF.

Ten or more counts support this clonotype. V is TRBV7-9 and J is TRBJ1-5; D possibly corresponds to TRBD1 (6 bases). The V end was cut by 0 bases, the J end by 5 bases, with 14 bases between. The germline V gene encodes CDR1 SEHNR and CDR2 FQNEAQ (reference sequence). CDR3 length: 16 amino acids. Written as DNA, the CDR3 is TGTGCCAGCAGCTTAGCGGGCCAGGGGATGGATCAGCCCCAGCATTTT. Amino acids: CASSLAGQGMDQPQHF.

On this clonotype itself: This could be a read error, since a much larger clone is one nucleotide away. The CDR3 reads CASSRDLGGHTEAFF. The CDR3 nucleotides read TGCGCCAGCAGCCGAGATCTTGGGGGTCACACTGAAGCTTTCTTT. The chain has TRBV4-1 and TRBJ1-1; D possibly corresponds to TRBD1 (5 bases). Trimming removed 4 bases from V and 3 bases from J, with 15 bases in between. In germline, CDR1 is MGHRA, CDR2 YSYEKL. The CDR3 contains 15 residues.

This clonotype was counted ten times or more. The V gene is TRBV28, the J gene TRBJ2-7; D gene uncertain. The V end was cut by 6 bases, the J end by 7 bases, with 19 bases between. The CDR3 covers 14 residues. CDR1 and CDR2 (germline): MDHEN, SYDVKM. The CDR3 here is CASSTNGLIREQYF. As DNA, the CDR3 is TGTGCCAGCAGCACCAACGGGCTAATAAGGGAGCAGTACTTC.

By its share, this clonotype is large. CDR3 sequence reads: CASSHREHTEAFF. The CDR3 nucleotides read TGTGCCAGCAGTCACAGGGAACACACTGAAGCTTTCTTT. The chain is built from TRBV12-3 or TRBV12-4 and TRBJ1-1; D may be TRBD1 (6 bases). The CDR3 consists of 13 residues. V was shortened by 5 bases and J by 3 bases, with 10 bases between the two germline ends.

The chain carries TRBV12-3 or TRBV12-4 and TRBJ1-5; D is unresolved. CDR3 length: 14 residues. V gave up 1 base and J gave up 3 bases, with 7 bases separating them. The chain's CDR3 is CASSLGQTNQPQHF. The CDR3 DNA reads as TGTGCCAGCAGTTTAGGGCAGACCAATCAGCCCCAGCATTTT.

Many counts were recorded for this clonotype. The chain employs TRBV7-2 and TRBJ1-2; D gene unclear. CDR3 length equals 13 residues. CDR1 and CDR2 (germline): SGHTA, FQGNSA. With 1 base removed from V and 5 bases from J, the gap between germline ends came to 8 bases. The chain's CDR3 is CASSLEQQYGYTF. The CDR3, as DNA: TGTGCCAGCAGCTTAGAACAGCAATATGGCTACACCTTC.

The table lists this clonotype with many counts. This chain connects TRBV18 to TRBJ2-1; TRBD2 agrees at 9 bases. Germline V gives CDR1 KGHSH, CDR2 LQKENI. With 1 base clipped from V and 4 bases from J, the junction kept 5 bases outside the gene matches. The CDR3 is made up of 16 amino acids. The CDR3 loop reads CASSPLAGGAYNEQFF. The CDR3 DNA sequence: TGTGCCAGCTCACCACTCGCGGGGGGGGCATACAATGAGCAGTTCTTC.

This clonotype was counted at least ten times. The chain couples TRBV29-1 to TRBJ2-4, with 8 bases identical to TRBD1. The V and J ends lost 5 bases and 1 base, in that order; junction bases with no gene match: 7. CDR3 length: 15 residues. Germline assignment: CDR1 SQVTM and CDR2 ANQGSEA. CDR3 sequence (DNA): TGCAGCGTTTATTCAGGGGGCCTGGCCAAAAACATTCAGTACTTC. Amino acid sequence: CSVYSGGLAKNIQYF.

This clonotype was seen many times. CDR3 sequence reads: CASRPRTGDSEAFF. The CDR3 DNA is TGTGCCAGCAGGCCTAGGACCGGGGACAGTGAAGCTTTCTTT. The rearrangement links TRBV6-1 to TRBJ1-1; 7 bases are a match to TRBD1. The V and J ends lost 6 bases and 7 bases, in that order; junction bases with no gene match: 11. The length of the CDR3 is 14 residues. Germline V CDR1 and CDR2: MNHNS, SASEGT.

The chain is built from TRBV15 and TRBJ1-5; possible D gene TRBD1, 5 bases. This CDR3 has 18 amino acids. Deletions cut 0 bases from V and 6 bases from J, with 21 bases between. In germline, CDR1 is LNHNV, CDR2 YYDKDF (reference sequence). CDR3 in DNA: TGTGCCACCAGCAGAGAGATTTCTTCAAGTCGGGGCAGTCAGCCCCAGCATTTT. Its translation: CATSREISSSRGSQPQHF.

This clonotype is classed as medium-sized. The V gene is TRBV18, the J gene TRBJ2-7; D might be TRBD1 (6 bases). Germline V lookup: CDR1 KGHSH, CDR2 LQKENI. The CDR3 runs 13 residues. V lost 3 bases and J lost 5, with 11 bases in between. The CDR3 DNA follows: TGTGCCAGCTCACCGAGGCAGGGGAACGAGCAGTACTTC. It specifies CASSPRQGNEQYF.

The rearrangement uses TRBV12-3 or TRBV12-4 and TRBJ1-1; TRBD1 might be the D (5 bases). This CDR3 comprises 13 residues. V was pared by 5 bases and J by 5 bases, with 12 bases between. In DNA, the CDR3 is TGTGCCAGCAGTCTAGGGGTGGGAACTGAAGCTTTCTTT. Amino acid sequence: CASSLGVGTEAFF.

This clonotype was detected ten times or more. This rearrangement joins TRBV5-1 to TRBJ1-1; TRBD1 matches at 9 bases. The CDR3 is made up of 18 amino acids. After removal of 1 base from V and 3 bases from J, the junction contained 13 bases not matched to a gene. Germline assignment: CDR1 SGHRS and CDR2 YFSETQ. The CDR3 DNA follows: TGCGCCAGCAGCTTGCATTCGGCCCGTAACAGGGGGCACACTGAAGCTTTCTTT. Translating gives CASSLHSARNRGHTEAFF.

To note about this clonotype: Given a much more abundant clone one base away, this may be a read error. The rearrangement joins TRBV12-3 or TRBV12-4 to TRBJ2-7; the match to TRBD2 covers 7 bases. The CDR3 covers 15 residues. CDR3 sequence: CASSRRLADSYEQNF. The CDR3 region has the DNA TGTGCCAGCAGCCGCCGGCTAGCGGACTCCTACGAGCAGAACTTC.

The chain has TRBV18 and TRBJ1-5, with TRBD1 as a possible D gene (6 bases). This CDR3 is 15 amino acids long. Germline lookup yields CDR1 KGHSH and CDR2 LQKENI. The V end was cut by 4 bases, the J end by 7 bases, with 17 bases between. CDR3 in amino acids: CASSRVGGFGQPQHF. CDR3 bases: TGTGCCAGCTCACGGGTTGGGGGCTTCGGGCAGCCCCAGCATTTT.

This clonotype is judged medium-sized. The chain couples TRBV12-3 or TRBV12-4 to TRBJ2-3; possibly TRBD1 for D (6 bases). The V end was cut by 7 bases, the J end by 2 bases, with 10 bases between. This CDR3 has 13 residues. CDR3 in amino acids: CASKQGTTDTQYF. CDR3 nucleotides: TGTGCCAGCAAGCAGGGGACCACAGATACGCAGTATTTT.